The T cell receptor beta chain described here comes from a study of graft-versus-host responses after intestinal transplantation. Background on the study: Recipients had multivisceral, liver-intestinal, or isolated intestinal transplants. General study points: Researchers found GvH clones in recipient marrow, and some showed up first in ileum or blood.

Measured with immunoSEQ multiplex PCR; TCRdb has only the in-frame clones, and not every one. The profile shows some 77,000 clones, approximately 92% of them singletons. A word on this clone: No antigen is known for it.

CDR3 length equals 15 residues. V trimming: 5 bases; J trimming: 5 bases; junction bases outside the gene matches: 10. The germline V gene has CDR1 SGHVS and CDR2 FQNEAQ. This sequence was found in a human patient who received an intestinal transplant, so some T cells may come from the graft donor. The chain combines TRBV7-8 with TRBJ2-3; TRBD2 aligns across 7 bases. Sequences were derived from PBMCs, sampled 98 days after intestinal transplantation. The CDR3 DNA reads TGTGCCAGCAGCCCGGCTAGCGGTATCGTAGATACGCAGTATTTT. This codes for CASSPASGIVDTQYF.